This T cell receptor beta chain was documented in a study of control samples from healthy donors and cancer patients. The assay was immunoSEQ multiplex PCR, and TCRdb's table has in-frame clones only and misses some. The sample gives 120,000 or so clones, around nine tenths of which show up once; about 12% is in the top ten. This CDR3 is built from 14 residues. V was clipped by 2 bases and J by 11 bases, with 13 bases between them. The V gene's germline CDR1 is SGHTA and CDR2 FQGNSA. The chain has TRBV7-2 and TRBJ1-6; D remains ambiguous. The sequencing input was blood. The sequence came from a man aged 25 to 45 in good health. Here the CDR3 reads CASSLTYKEAPLHF. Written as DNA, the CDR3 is TGTGCCAGCAGCTTAACTTACAAGGAAGCACCCCTCCACTTT.